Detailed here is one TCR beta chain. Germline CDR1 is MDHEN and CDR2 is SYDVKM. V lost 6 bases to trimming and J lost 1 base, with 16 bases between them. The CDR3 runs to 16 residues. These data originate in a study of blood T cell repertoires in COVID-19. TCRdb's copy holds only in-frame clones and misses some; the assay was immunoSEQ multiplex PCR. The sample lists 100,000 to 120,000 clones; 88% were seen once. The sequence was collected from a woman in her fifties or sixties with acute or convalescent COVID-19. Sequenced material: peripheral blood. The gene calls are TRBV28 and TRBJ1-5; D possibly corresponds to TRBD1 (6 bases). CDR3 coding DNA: TGTGCCAGCAGCCACTACCAGGGGAAGAGCAATCAGCCCCAGCATTTT. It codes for CASSHYQGKSNQPQHF.